This entry features one T cell receptor beta chain sequence. Its antigen is undetermined. The same CDR3 also results from other DNA sequences found in this sample. cDNA synthesis used the whole RNA isolate, giving expressed TCRB sequences. Sequencing used immunoSEQ multiplex PCR; TCRdb keeps in-frame clones, though not all of them. The table shows 680,000 or so clones, with 13% occurring only once. Heparinised blood was drawn once per donor, averaging roughly 120 mL. Purity exceeded 95% in all sorted populations. The length of the CDR3 is 13 residues. Trimming cost V 1 base and J 1 base, with 7 bases left between them. The germline gives CDR1 GTSNPN, CDR2 SVGIG (reference sequence). The data belong to a study of beta chain features in type 1 diabetes. The study's findings and limits: Among all four CD4+ subsets, Type 1 diabetes patients had TCRB CDR3s that were moderately but significantly shorter. The question left open here concerned HLA type influencing TCRB rearrangement. The cDNA sequencing approach could over-represent high-TCR-expressing cells.

The sequence was collected from a man aged 18-30 years with type 1 diabetes. The chain recombines TRBV30 with TRBJ1-1; D unclear. The source material was naive CD4+ T cells from blood. The CDR3 DNA reads TGTGCCTGGAGTGCTGGCGAGAACACTGAAGCTTTCTTT. Protein sequence: CAWSAGENTEAFF.